This T cell receptor beta chain was documented in a study of cytomegalovirus exposure and HLA in healthy donors. With respect to this clone: Its target is not known.

Notes on the study in general: Association with HLA alleles at 0.05 false discovery rate was found for around 15,000 TCR beta sequences in a later analysis.

Trimming removed 0 bases at V and 6 bases at J, with 10 bases between. CDR3 length: 14 residues. Germline CDR1 SGHDT, CDR2 YYEEEE. 13 Jbeta primers and 60 Vbeta primers were used for the PCR. The repertoire was sequenced with immunoSEQ multiplex PCR; TCRdb's copy has only in-frame clones and lacks some. The repertoire holds 150,000 to 200,000 clones, with roughly 77% as singletons. Sample: PBMCs. The TCR sequence derives from a woman aged 45-65 years in good health and CMV-seronegative. The chain recombines TRBV5-6 with TRBJ2-1; D unresolved. CDR3 in DNA: TGTGCCAGCAGCTTGGTTATTAGAAGCAATGAGCAGTTCTTC. Amino acids: CASSLVIRSNEQFF.